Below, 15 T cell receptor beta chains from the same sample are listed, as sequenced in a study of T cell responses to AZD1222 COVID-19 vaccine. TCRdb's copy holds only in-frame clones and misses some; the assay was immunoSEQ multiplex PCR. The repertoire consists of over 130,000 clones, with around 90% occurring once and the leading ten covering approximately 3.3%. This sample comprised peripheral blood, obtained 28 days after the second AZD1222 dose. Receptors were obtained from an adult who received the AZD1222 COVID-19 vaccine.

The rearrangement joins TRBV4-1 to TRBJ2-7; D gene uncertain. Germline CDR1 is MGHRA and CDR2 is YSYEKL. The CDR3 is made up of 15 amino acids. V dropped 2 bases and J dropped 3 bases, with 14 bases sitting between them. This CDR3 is CASSQPGYSNYEQYF. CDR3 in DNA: TGCGCCAGCAGCCAACCCGGCTACTCGAACTACGAGCAGTACTTC.

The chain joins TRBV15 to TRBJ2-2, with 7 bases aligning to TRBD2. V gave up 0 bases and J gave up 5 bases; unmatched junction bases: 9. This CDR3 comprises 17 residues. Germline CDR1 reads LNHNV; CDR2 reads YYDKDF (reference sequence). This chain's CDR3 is CATSRDYAGEKTGELFF. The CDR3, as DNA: TGTGCCACCAGCAGAGATTATGCGGGGGAGAAGACCGGGGAGCTGTTTTTT.

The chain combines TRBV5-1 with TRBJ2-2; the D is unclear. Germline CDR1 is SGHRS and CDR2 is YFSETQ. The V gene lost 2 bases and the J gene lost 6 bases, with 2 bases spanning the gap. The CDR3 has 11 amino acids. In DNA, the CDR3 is TGCGCCAGCAGCTTCTCCGGGGAGCTGTTTTTT. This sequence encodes CASSFSGELFF.

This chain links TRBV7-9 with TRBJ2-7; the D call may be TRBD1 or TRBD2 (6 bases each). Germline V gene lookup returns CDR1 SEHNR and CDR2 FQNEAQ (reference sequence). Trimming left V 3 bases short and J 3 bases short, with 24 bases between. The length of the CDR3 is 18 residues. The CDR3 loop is CASSFLFGFAGHRYEQYF. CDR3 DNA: TGTGCCAGCAGCTTTTTATTTGGATTCGCGGGACACCGCTACGAGCAGTACTTC.

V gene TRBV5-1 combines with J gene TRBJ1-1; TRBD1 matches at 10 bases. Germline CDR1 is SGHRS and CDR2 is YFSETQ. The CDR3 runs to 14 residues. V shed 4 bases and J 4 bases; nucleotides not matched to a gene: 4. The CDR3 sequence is CASSRDRGGTEAFF. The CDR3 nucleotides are TGCGCCAGCAGCCGGGACAGGGGAGGCACTGAAGCTTTCTTT.

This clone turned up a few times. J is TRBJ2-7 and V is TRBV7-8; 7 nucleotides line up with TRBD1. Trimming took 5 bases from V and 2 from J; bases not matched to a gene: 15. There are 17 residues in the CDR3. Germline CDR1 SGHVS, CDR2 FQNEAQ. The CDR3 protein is CASSPGQQIRGTYEQYF. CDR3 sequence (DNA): TGTGCCAGCAGCCCGGGACAGCAAATTCGGGGCACCTACGAGCAGTACTTC.

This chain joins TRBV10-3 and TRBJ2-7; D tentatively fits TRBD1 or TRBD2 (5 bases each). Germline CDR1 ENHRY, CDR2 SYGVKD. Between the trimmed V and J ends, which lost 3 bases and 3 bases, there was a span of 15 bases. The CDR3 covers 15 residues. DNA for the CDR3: TGTGCCATCAGTGAAACCGGGACGGCAGTCTACGAGCAGTACTTC. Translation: CAISETGTAVYEQYF.

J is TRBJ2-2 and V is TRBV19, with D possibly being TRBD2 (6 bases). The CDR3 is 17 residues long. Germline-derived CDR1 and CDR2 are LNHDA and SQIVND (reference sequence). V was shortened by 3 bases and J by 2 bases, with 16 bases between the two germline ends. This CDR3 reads CASSMDAASDNTGELFF. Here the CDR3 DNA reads TGTGCCAGTAGTATGGACGCAGCTAGCGACAACACCGGGGAGCTGTTTTTT.

CDR3 sequence reads: CASSLDQGDSEAFF. The DNA for the CDR3 is TGTGCCAGCAGCTTAGACCAGGGGGACTCTGAAGCTTTCTTT. The chain has TRBV6-5 and TRBJ1-1; TRBD1 matches at 7 bases. The germline V gene has CDR1 MNHEY and CDR2 SVGAGI. The CDR3 is made up of 14 amino acids. The V and J ends lost 6 bases and 6 bases, in that order; junction bases with no gene match: 10.

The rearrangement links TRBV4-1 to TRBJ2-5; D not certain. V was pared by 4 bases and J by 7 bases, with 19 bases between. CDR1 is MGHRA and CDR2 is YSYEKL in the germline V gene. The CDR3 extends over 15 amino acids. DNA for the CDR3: TGCGCCAGCAGCCCGGGCCGTCACGATACGGGGACCCAGTACTTC. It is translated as CASSPGRHDTGTQYF.

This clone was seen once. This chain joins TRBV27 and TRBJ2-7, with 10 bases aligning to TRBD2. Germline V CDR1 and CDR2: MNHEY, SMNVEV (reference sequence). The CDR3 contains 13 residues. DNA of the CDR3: TGTAGCGCCGTTAGCGGGAGGCATTACGAGCAGTACTTC. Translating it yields CSAVSGRHYEQYF.

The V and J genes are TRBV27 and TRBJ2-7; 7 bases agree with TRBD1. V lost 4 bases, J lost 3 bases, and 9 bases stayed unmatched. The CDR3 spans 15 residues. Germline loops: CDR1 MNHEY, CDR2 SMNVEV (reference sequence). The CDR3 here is CASSSVTGADYEQYF. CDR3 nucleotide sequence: TGTGCCAGCAGTTCGGTTACAGGGGCGGACTACGAGCAGTACTTC.

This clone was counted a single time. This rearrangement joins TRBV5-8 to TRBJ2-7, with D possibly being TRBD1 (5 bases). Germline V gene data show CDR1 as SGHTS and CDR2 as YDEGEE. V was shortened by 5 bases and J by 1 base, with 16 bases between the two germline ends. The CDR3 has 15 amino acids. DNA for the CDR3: TGTGCCAGCAGGGTGGGTGAGGCAGGGTCCTACGAGCAGTACTTC. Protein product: CASRVGEAGSYEQYF.

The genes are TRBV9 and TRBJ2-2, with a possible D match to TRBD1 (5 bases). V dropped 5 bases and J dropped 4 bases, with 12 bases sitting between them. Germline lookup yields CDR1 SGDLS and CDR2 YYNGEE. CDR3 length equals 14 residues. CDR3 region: CASRGVASTGELFF. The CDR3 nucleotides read TGTGCCAGCAGAGGGGTTGCCAGCACCGGGGAGCTGTTTTTT.

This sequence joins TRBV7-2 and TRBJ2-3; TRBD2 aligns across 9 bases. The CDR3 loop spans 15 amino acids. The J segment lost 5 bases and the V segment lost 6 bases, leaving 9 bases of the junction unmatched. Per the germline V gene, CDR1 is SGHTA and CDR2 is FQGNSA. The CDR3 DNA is TGTGCCAGCAGTTGGGGCGGGAGGGACGGAGATACGCAGTATTTT. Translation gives CASSWGGRDGDTQYF.